This T cell receptor beta chain was documented in a study of T cell responses to AZD1222 COVID-19 vaccine. Only one count was recorded for this clone. Germline V gives CDR1 SGHDT, CDR2 YYEEEE. This CDR3 is built from 13 residues. The V gene lost 4 bases and the J gene lost 7 bases, with 14 bases spanning the gap. Sequencing used immunoSEQ multiplex PCR; TCRdb keeps in-frame clones, though not all of them. The sample lists under 140,000 clones, around nine tenths occurring once. This TCR was sampled from an adult who received the AZD1222 COVID-19 vaccine. The sequencing used peripheral blood, collected 28 days after the second AZD1222 dose. The chain joins TRBV5-6 to TRBJ2-5; D ambiguous. CDR3 DNA: TGTGCCAGCAGCCAAAGGTGGTTGGCGACCCAGTACTTC. Residues: CASSQRWLATQYF.